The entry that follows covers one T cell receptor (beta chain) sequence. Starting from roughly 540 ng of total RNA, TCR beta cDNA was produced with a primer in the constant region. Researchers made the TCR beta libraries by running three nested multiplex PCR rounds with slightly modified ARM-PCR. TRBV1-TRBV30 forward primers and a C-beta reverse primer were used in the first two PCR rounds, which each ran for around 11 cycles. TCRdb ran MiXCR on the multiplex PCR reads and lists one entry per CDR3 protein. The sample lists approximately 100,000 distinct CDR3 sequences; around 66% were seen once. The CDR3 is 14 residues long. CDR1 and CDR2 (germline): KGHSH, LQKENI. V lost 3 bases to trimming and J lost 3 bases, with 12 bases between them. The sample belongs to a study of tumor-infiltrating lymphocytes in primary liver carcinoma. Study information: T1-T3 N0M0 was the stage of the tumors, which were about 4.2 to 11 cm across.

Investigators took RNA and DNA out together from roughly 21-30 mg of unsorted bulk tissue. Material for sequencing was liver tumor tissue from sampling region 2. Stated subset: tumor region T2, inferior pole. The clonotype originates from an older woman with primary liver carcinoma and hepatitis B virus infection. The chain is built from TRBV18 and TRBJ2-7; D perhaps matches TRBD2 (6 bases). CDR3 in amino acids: CASSPSASVYEQYF. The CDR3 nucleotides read TGTGCCAGCTCACCGTCGGCTAGCGTCTACGAGCAGTACTTC. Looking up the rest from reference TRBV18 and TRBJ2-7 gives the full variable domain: NAGVMQNPRHLVRRRGQEARLRCSPMKGHSHVYWYRQLPEEGLKFMVYLQKENIIDESGMPKERFSAEFPKEGPSILRIQQVVRGDSAAYFCASSPSASVYEQYFGPGTRLTVT.